Presented here are 27 T cell receptor beta chains from one specimen sequenced in a study of CD8+ T cells in alopecia areata. Extraction of RNA preceded its reverse transcription into cDNA, which served as the sequencing template. Data came from immunoSEQ multiplex PCR; TCRdb stores just in-frame clones and leaves some out. The sample yields 130,000 or so clones, around 50% seen once. The source material was NKG2D-low CD8+ T cells sorted from blood. The source is a human donor with alopecia areata.

This clone appeared once. The V gene is TRBV27, the J gene TRBJ2-3; D uncertain. V shed 8 bases and J shed 1 base, with 7 bases lying between them. This CDR3 has 12 amino acids. Germline CDR1 and CDR2: MNHEY and SMNVEV (reference sequence). As DNA, the CDR3 is TGTGCCAGCGGTGAGGGCACAGATACGCAGTATTTT. Protein sequence: CASGEGTDTQYF.

This clone was observed a handful of times. The J gene is TRBJ2-7, the V gene TRBV28, with a tentative D call TRBD1 (5 bases). Germline V gene lookup returns CDR1 MDHEN and CDR2 SYDVKM. V was clipped by 8 bases and J by 5 bases, with 13 bases between them. The CDR3 runs 12 residues. This CDR3 is CASCTGANEQYF. The CDR3 DNA sequence: TGTGCCAGCTGCACAGGCGCAAACGAGCAGTACTTC.

This clone showed up just a few times. The gene calls are TRBV11-2 and TRBJ2-5; TRBD1 matches at 7 bases. The V gene end was trimmed by 5 bases and the J gene end by 4 bases; junction bases not matched to a gene: 10. CDR1 and CDR2 (germline): SGHAT, FQNNGV. The CDR3 sequence is 15 residues long. The CDR3 DNA follows: TGTGCCAGCAGCGGCTCAGACAGGGTGGCAGAGACCCAGTACTTC. This gives the protein CASSGSDRVAETQYF.

This clone came up once. This chain joins TRBV4-1 and TRBJ2-3; D is uncertain. CDR3 size: 17 residues. Germline assignment: CDR1 MGHRA and CDR2 YSYEKL. V was shortened by 3 bases and J by 2 bases, with 18 bases between the two germline ends. The CDR3 reads CASSQRLSSIDTDTQYF. CDR3 DNA sequence: TGCGCCAGCAGCCAGAGACTGAGCTCCATTGACACAGATACGCAGTATTTT.

A few counts support this clone. The CDR3 nucleotides are TGTGCTAGTGGTTTGCCCGAGGGCGGAGACGAGCAGTACTTC. Translation: CASGLPEGGDEQYF. The chain has TRBV12-5 and TRBJ2-7; D might be TRBD2 (5 bases). Trimming stripped 2 bases from V and 5 bases from J, with 13 bases between. The CDR3 covers 14 residues. CDR1 is LGHNT, CDR2 FRNRAP, per germline.

The chain recombines TRBV7-2 with TRBJ2-7; D not certain. V was clipped by 8 bases and J by 5 bases, with 7 bases between them. Germline CDR1 reads SGHTA; CDR2 reads FQGNSA. The CDR3 is 10 amino acids. As DNA, the CDR3 is TGTGCCAGCTCAGGAAACGAGCAGTACTTC. Translated, it gives CASSGNEQYF. The full variable domain, its missing parts supplied by reference TRBV7-2 and TRBJ2-7, is GAGVSQSPSNKVTEKGKDVELRCDPISGHTALYWYRQSLGQGLEFLIYFQGNSAPDKSGLPSDRFSAERTGGSVSTLTIQRTQQEDSAVYLCASSGNEQYFGPGTRLTVT.

This clone has more than one count but fewer than ten. The CDR3 spells CSVEAEGGTDTQYF. For the CDR3, the DNA is TGCAGCGTTGAAGCGGAGGGTGGCACAGATACGCAGTATTTT. This chain links TRBV29-1 with TRBJ2-3; tentative D call: TRBD2 (6 bases). The length of the CDR3 is 14 residues. Per the germline V gene, CDR1 is SQVTM and CDR2 is ANQGSEA. V was cut by 1 base and J by 1 base, with 9 bases left in between.

A few counts support this clone. This chain uses TRBV28 with TRBJ2-5; TRBD2 is a possible D gene (5 bases). Germline V gene lookup returns CDR1 MDHEN and CDR2 SYDVKM. Trimming shortened V by 4 bases and J by 2 bases, and 8 bases separated the two germline ends. The CDR3 has 13 residues. The CDR3 DNA is TGTGCCAGCAGTTCTCCGGGGCAAGAGACCCAGTACTTC. It yields the protein CASSSPGQETQYF.

In its sample, this clone was seen once. The chain uses TRBV7-3 and TRBJ2-3; perhaps TRBD2 as D (5 bases). CDR1 and CDR2 from the germline V gene are SGHTA and FQGTGA. With 5 bases removed from V and 9 bases from J, the gap between germline ends came to 12 bases. The CDR3 consists of 12 residues. CDR3 amino acids: CASSPTSGTQYF. CDR3 nucleotide sequence: TGTGCCAGCAGCCCAACTAGTGGGACGCAGTATTTT. Filled out from reference TRBV7-3 and TRBJ2-3, the complete variable domain reads GAGVSQTPSNKVTEKGKYVELRCDPISGHTALYWYRQSLGQGPEFLIYFQGTGAADDSGLPNDRFFAVRPEGSVSTLKIQRTERGDSAVYLCASSPTSGTQYFGPGTRLTVL.

The rearrangement links TRBV29-1 to TRBJ1-1; D not resolved. There are 12 residues in the CDR3. Germline V gene lookup returns CDR1 SQVTM and CDR2 ANQGSEA. V gave up 7 bases and J gave up 0 bases, with 9 bases separating them. CDR3 nucleotides: TGCAGCGCTGACCCTGTGAACACTGAAGCTTTCTTT. It specifies CSADPVNTEAFF.

A note on this clone: Other nucleotide sequences in the sample specify the same CDR3. The CDR3 nucleotides read TGCAGCGGGCTAGCAGGCACCGGGGAGCTGTTTTTT. Amino acid sequence: CSGLAGTGELFF. The chain couples TRBV29-1 to TRBJ2-2, with D possibly matching TRBD2 (5 bases). This CDR3 is 12 amino acids long. V was clipped by 7 bases and J by 4 bases, with 10 bases between them. Germline V lookup: CDR1 SQVTM, CDR2 ANQGSEA.

The chain joins TRBV27 to TRBJ2-4; a weak D match, TRBD2 (5 bases). The germline CDR1 and CDR2 sequences are MNHEY and SMNVEV (reference sequence). With 7 bases removed from V and 10 bases from J, the gap between germline ends came to 14 bases. This CDR3 region has 12 residues. The DNA of the CDR3 is TGTGCCAGCACCTTCGGGGTGGGGATTCAGTACTTC. It encodes CASTFGVGIQYF.

V and J are TRBV28 and TRBJ2-5; TRBD1 matches at 8 bases. Germline CDR1 MDHEN, CDR2 SYDVKM. J gave up 5 bases and V 5 bases, and 13 bases lay outside the gene matches. The CDR3 loop spans 16 amino acids. This CDR3 reads CASSPVGTGAGETQYF. CDR3 bases: TGTGCCAGCAGTCCGGTGGGGACAGGCGCTGGGGAGACCCAGTACTTC.

The rearrangement links TRBV9 to TRBJ2-3, with a possible D match to TRBD2 (6 bases). Per germline, CDR1 SGDLS and CDR2 YYNGEE. V gave up 2 bases and J gave up 0 bases, with 10 bases separating them. The CDR3 runs to 15 residues. The CDR3 reads CASSVGGGSTDTQYF. The DNA of the CDR3 is TGTGCCAGCAGCGTTGGTGGAGGGAGCACAGATACGCAGTATTTT.

This rearrangement joins TRBV13 to TRBJ2-5, with 8 nucleotides matching TRBD1. This CDR3 region has 14 residues. Germline CDR1 and CDR2: PRHDT and FYEKMQ (reference sequence). V shed 4 bases and J 1 base; nucleotides not matched to a gene: 2. The CDR3 loop reads CASSSGQGQETQYF. For the CDR3, the DNA is TGTGCCAGCAGCTCAGGACAGGGCCAAGAGACCCAGTACTTC. The full variable domain, its missing parts supplied by reference TRBV13 and TRBJ2-5, is AAGVIQSPRHLIKEKRETATLKCYPIPRHDTVYWYQQGPGQDPQFLISFYEKMQSDKGSIPDRFSAQQFSDYHSELNMSSLELGDSALYFCASSSGQGQETQYFGPGTRLLVL.

V and J are TRBV2 and TRBJ2-6; D gene ambiguous. V was cut by 3 bases and J by 4 bases, with 13 bases left in between. Germline V lookup: CDR1 SNHLY, CDR2 FYNNEI. CDR3 length: 16 residues. CDR3 bases: TGTGCCAGCAGTGATTCGGTAGGGTCAGGGGCCAACGTCCTGACTTTC. It codes for CASSDSVGSGANVLTF.

The J gene is TRBJ1-1, the V gene TRBV29-1; no clear D gene. Trimming removed 6 bases at V and 0 bases at J, with 11 bases between. The CDR3 is made up of 13 amino acids. The germline V gene encodes CDR1 SQVTM and CDR2 ANQGSEA. In DNA form, the CDR3 reads TGCAGCGTGATGTTCGGGGTGAACACTGAAGCTTTCTTT. Encoded protein: CSVMFGVNTEAFF.

The chain employs TRBV29-1 and TRBJ2-1; 11 positions match TRBD2. The J segment lost 5 bases and the V segment lost 7 bases, leaving 7 bases of the junction unmatched. The germline V gene has CDR1 SQVTM and CDR2 ANQGSEA. The CDR3 totals 14 residues. The CDR3 loop is CSASSLAGDNEQFF. Written as DNA, the CDR3 is TGCAGCGCCAGCTCACTAGCGGGGGACAATGAGCAGTTCTTC.

This clone has just a few counts. The chain employs TRBV29-1 and TRBJ1-1; no reliable D call. V lost 6 bases, J lost 0 bases, and 8 bases lay in between. The germline V gene encodes CDR1 SQVTM and CDR2 ANQGSEA. The CDR3 is made up of 12 amino acids. For the CDR3, the DNA is TGCAGCGTAACGGTGATGAACACTGAAGCTTTCTTT. It specifies CSVTVMNTEAFF.

The chain joins TRBV29-1 to TRBJ2-2; tentatively, D is TRBD1 or TRBD2 (5 bases each). The CDR3 covers 14 residues. Trimming cost V 3 bases and J 3 bases, with 11 bases left between them. Germline V gene data show CDR1 as SQVTM and CDR2 as ANQGSEA. The CDR3 coding sequence is TGCAGCGTTGATGGGGGTACTGACACCGGGGAGCTGTTTTTT. Amino acids: CSVDGGTDTGELFF.

The chain couples TRBV29-1 to TRBJ2-7, with a weak D call TRBD2 (5 bases). CDR3 length: 14 residues. V dropped 0 bases and J dropped 0 bases, with 9 bases sitting between them. Germline lookup yields CDR1 SQVTM and CDR2 ANQGSEA. The DNA of the CDR3 is TGCAGCGTTGAAGATCTTGAGGGCTCCTACGAGCAGTACTTC. This translates into CSVEDLEGSYEQYF.

V is TRBV6-6 and J is TRBJ2-5; 12 bases map to TRBD2. With V trimmed by 4 bases and J by 6 bases, 6 bases remained unmatched. The CDR3 runs to 15 residues. The germline V gene encodes CDR1 MNHNY and CDR2 SVGAGI (reference sequence). CDR3 in amino acids: CASSSRTSGIQTQYF. The CDR3 bases are TGTGCCAGCAGTTCCAGGACTAGCGGGATCCAGACCCAGTACTTC.

This chain links TRBV2 with TRBJ2-3; 14 bases agree with TRBD2. V was pared by 5 bases and J by 4 bases, with 5 bases of the junction left unmatched. The CDR3 loop spans 16 amino acids. The germline V gene encodes CDR1 SNHLY and CDR2 FYNNEI. DNA of the CDR3: TGTGCCAGCAGTAGCGGGACTAGCGGGAGACCAGATACGCAGTATTTT. It codes for CASSSGTSGRPDTQYF.

V usage is TRBV29-1 and J usage is TRBJ2-7, with 14 nucleotides matching TRBD2. CDR1 is SQVTM and CDR2 is ANQGSEA in the germline V gene. This CDR3 is 14 amino acids long. With 7 bases clipped from V and 6 bases from J, the junction kept 8 bases outside the gene matches. The CDR3: CSAYSTSGRVEQYF. The CDR3 coding sequence is TGCAGCGCCTATTCGACTAGCGGGAGGGTCGAGCAGTACTTC.

The chain uses TRBV29-1 and TRBJ1-1; D is uncertain. With 3 bases removed from V and 6 bases from J, the gap between germline ends came to 20 bases. The germline CDR1 and CDR2 sequences are SQVTM and ANQGSEA. The CDR3 runs to 15 residues. CDR3 sequence: CSVDHSIQAEPEAFF. The CDR3 DNA sequence: TGCAGCGTTGATCATTCTATCCAGGCGGAACCTGAAGCTTTCTTT.

This clone was observed a handful of times. This chain connects TRBV14 to TRBJ2-1, with TRBD2 matching 7 bases. Germline CDR1 reads SGHDN; CDR2 reads FVKESK. The V and J ends lost 4 bases and 10 bases, in that order; junction bases with no gene match: 4. This CDR3 region has 12 residues. CDR3 nucleotides: TGTGCCAGCAGCCTCGGACTAGTGGAGCAGTTCTTC. Translation: CASSLGLVEQFF.

Concerning this clone: The sample has other DNA sequences that encode this CDR3 too. V usage is TRBV29-1 and J usage is TRBJ2-7; D may match TRBD1 or TRBD2 (5 bases each). CDR1 and CDR2 (germline): SQVTM, ANQGSEA. The CDR3 length is 12 residues. Trimming pared 3 bases from V and 7 bases from J, leaving 13 bases between. The CDR3 is CSVDGGAEEQYF. The CDR3 bases are TGCAGCGTTGATGGGGGTGCGGAAGAGCAGTACTTC.